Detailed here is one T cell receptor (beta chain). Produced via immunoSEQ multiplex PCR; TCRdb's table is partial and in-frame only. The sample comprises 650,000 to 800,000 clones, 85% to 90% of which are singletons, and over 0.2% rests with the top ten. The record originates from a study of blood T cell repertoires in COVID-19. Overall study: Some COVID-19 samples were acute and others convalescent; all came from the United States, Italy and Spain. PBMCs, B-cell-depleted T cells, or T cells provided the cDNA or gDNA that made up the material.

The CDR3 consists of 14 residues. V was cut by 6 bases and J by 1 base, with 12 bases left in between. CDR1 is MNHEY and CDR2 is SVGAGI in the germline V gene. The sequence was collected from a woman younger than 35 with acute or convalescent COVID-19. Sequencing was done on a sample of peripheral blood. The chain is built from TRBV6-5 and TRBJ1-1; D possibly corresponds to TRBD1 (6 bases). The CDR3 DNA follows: TGTGCCAGCAGCCCCCCCAGGGGGAACACTGAAGCTTTCTTT. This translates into CASSPPRGNTEAFF.